This note documents a single TCR beta chain sequence. Its target is unknown. This sample was included in a study of T cell responses to AZD1222 COVID-19 vaccine. The repertoire was sequenced with immunoSEQ multiplex PCR; TCRdb's copy has only in-frame clones and lacks some. The table records more than 90,000 clones, about four fifths of them present only once. Trimming took 6 bases from V and 3 from J, leaving 15 bases between them. This CDR3 is 15 amino acids long. The germline CDR1 and CDR2 sequences are SNHLY and FYNNEI. Overall study findings and caveats: Nearly half of spike-specific TCRs reportedly target unmutated variant regions. It should be noted that donors were predominantly white British and more often female, and clonal diversity was possibly underestimated.

The study pooled second doses at about 4 or about 12 weeks. The receptor's source is an adult who received the AZD1222 COVID-19 vaccine. This specimen was peripheral blood, taken 28 days after the second AZD1222 dose. The chain uses TRBV2 and TRBJ1-5; D might be TRBD1 (5 bases). CDR3: CASRVGGTANQPQHF. CDR3 coding DNA: TGTGCCAGCAGAGTGGGGGGAACTGCCAATCAGCCCCAGCATTTT.